One and the same sample provided the 2 T cell receptor beta chains below, sequenced in a study of CD8 T cells in ankylosing spondylitis. TCRdb reprocessed the 5' RACE reads via MiXCR and lists one record per CDR3 protein. The sample includes about 130,000 distinct CDR3 sequences, over 6% of them seen just once. The sample was blood, either unsorted or a sorted T cell fraction (not recorded which). The source of these receptors is a male donor with ankylosing spondylitis or in good health (not recorded which).

This clonotype was detected many times. V and J are TRBV29-1 and TRBJ2-2; tentatively, D is TRBD2 (5 bases). The CDR3 contains 15 residues. Trimming cost V 1 base and J 6 bases, with 15 bases left between them. Germline lookup yields CDR1 SQVTM and CDR2 ANQGSEA. In nucleotides, the CDR3 is TGCAGCGTTGAAGTTACTAAGGAGCGGCCCGGGGAGCTGTTTTTT. This gives the protein CSVEVTKERPGELFF.

This clonotype was seen repeatedly, ten times or more. This chain connects TRBV6-5 to TRBJ1-1; tentative D call: TRBD1 (5 bases). V was cut by 4 bases and J by 4 bases, with 13 bases left in between. CDR3 length equals 14 residues. Per germline, CDR1 MNHEY and CDR2 SVGAGI. The CDR3 protein is CASSSRLGGTEAFF. CDR3 sequence (DNA): TGTGCCAGCAGTTCCCGGTTGGGGGGCACTGAAGCTTTCTTT.